The entry below gives a single T cell receptor beta chain sequence along with its context. The repertoire was sequenced with immunoSEQ multiplex PCR; TCRdb's copy has only in-frame clones and lacks some. The data contain tens of thousands of clones, 98% of them singletons. V was clipped by 5 bases and J by 5 bases, with 9 bases between them. There are 12 residues in the CDR3. The V gene's germline CDR1 is PRHDT and CDR2 FYEKMQ (reference sequence). The sample is drawn from a study of technical replicates of blood from a few donors. The TCR sequence derives from a human donor in good health. The V gene is TRBV13, the J gene TRBJ1-1; D gene uncertain. The sequenced sample consisted of T cells isolated from PBMCs. The CDR3 nucleotides are TGTGCCAGCAGCGAAAGGAGGACTGAAGCTTTCTTT. Protein product: CASSERRTEAFF.